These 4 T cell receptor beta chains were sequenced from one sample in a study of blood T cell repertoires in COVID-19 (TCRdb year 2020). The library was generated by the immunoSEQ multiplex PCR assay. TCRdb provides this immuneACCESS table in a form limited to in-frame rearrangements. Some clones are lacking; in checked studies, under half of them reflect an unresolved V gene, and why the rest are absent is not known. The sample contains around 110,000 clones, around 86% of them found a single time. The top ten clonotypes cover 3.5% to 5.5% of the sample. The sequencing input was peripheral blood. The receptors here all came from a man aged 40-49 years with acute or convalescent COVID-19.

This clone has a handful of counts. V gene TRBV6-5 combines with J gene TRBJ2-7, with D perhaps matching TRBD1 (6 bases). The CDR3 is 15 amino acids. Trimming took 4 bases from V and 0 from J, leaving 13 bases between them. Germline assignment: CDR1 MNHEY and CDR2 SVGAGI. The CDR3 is CASSSAGGSSYEQYF. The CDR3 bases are TGTGCCAGCAGTTCCGCTGGGGGCTCCTCCTACGAGCAGTACTTC.

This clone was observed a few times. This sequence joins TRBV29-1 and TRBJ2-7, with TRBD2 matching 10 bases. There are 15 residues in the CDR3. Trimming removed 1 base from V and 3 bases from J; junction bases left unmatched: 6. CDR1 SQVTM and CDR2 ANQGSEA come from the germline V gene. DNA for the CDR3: TGCAGCGTTGAAGTGGGTCTAGCGGGAGTCTACGAGCAGTACTTC. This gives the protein CSVEVGLAGVYEQYF.

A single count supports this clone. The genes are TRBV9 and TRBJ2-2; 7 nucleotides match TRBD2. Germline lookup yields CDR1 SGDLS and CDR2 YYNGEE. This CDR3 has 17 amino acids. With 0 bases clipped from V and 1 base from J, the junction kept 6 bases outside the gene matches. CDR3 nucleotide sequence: TGTGCCAGCAGCGTAGTGGGCGGGAGTTGGAACACCGGGGAGCTGTTTTTT. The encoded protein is CASSVVGGSWNTGELFF.

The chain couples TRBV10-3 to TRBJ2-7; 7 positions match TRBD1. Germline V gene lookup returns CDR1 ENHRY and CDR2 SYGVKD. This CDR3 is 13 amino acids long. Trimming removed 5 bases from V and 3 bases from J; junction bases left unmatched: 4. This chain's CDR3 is CAISSGTVYEQYF. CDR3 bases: TGTGCCATCAGTTCCGGGACAGTCTACGAGCAGTACTTC.